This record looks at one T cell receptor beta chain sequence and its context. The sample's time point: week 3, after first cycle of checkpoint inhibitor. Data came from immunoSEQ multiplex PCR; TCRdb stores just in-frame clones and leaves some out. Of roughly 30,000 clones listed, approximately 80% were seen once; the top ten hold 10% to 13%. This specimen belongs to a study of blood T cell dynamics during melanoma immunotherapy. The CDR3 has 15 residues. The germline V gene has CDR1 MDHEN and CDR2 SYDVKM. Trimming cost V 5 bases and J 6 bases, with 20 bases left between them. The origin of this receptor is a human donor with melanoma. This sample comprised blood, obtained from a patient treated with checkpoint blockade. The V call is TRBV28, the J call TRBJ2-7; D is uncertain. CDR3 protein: CASSPTGSRLAEQYF. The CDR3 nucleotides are TGTGCCAGCAGTCCGACGGGCAGCAGATTGGCCGAGCAGTACTTC.